Listed here are 12 T cell receptor beta chains from one sample, sequenced in a study of cytomegalovirus exposure and HLA in healthy donors. Amplification used 60 Vbeta primers and 13 Jbeta primers. The assay was immunoSEQ multiplex PCR, and TCRdb's table has in-frame clones only and misses some. The data contain over 150,000 clones, roughly 82% of them seen just once; the ten biggest clones take up 9.5% to 12%. Source material: PBMCs. Receptor source: a man aged 45-65 years in good health and CMV-seropositive.

For this clone: Other DNA sequences in the same sample also yield this CDR3. This chain joins TRBV19 and TRBJ2-7; D uncertain. Germline-derived CDR1 and CDR2 are LNHDA and SQIVND (reference sequence). This CDR3 comprises 13 residues. With 3 bases removed from V and 2 bases from J, the gap between germline ends came to 8 bases. CDR3 sequence reads: CASSIGQAYEQYF. CDR3 sequence (DNA): TGTGCCAGTAGTATTGGGCAGGCCTACGAGCAGTACTTC.

As concerns this clone: This sample also contains other DNA sequences that code for the same CDR3. The J gene is TRBJ1-3, the V gene TRBV15, with 8 bases that match TRBD1. The CDR3 spans 15 residues. Germline loops: CDR1 LNHNV, CDR2 YYDKDF (reference sequence). With V trimmed by 0 bases and J by 4 bases, 2 bases remained unmatched. CDR3 sequence: CATSRDRGPGNTIYF. The CDR3 coding sequence is TGTGCCACCAGCAGAGACAGGGGGCCAGGAAACACCATATATTTT. Supplemented by reference TRBV15 and TRBJ1-3, the full variable domain reads DAMVIQNPRYQVTQFGKPVTLSCSQTLNHNVMYWYQQKSSQAPKLLFHYYDKDFNNEADTPDNFQSRRPNTSFCFLDIRSPGLGDTAMYLCATSRDRGPGNTIYFGEGSWLTVV.

V usage is TRBV2 and J usage is TRBJ2-2; the D gene is possibly TRBD1 (6 bases). The CDR3 has 15 amino acids. Trimming stripped 8 bases from V and 3 bases from J, with 16 bases between. Germline assignment: CDR1 SNHLY and CDR2 FYNNEI. The CDR3 region is CASRLSSGDTGELFF. The CDR3 nucleotides read TGTGCCAGCCGACTTTCCTCAGGGGACACCGGGGAGCTGTTTTTT.

The chain uses TRBV19 and TRBJ2-7, with 8 bases fitting TRBD2. There are 16 residues in the CDR3. Germline V gives CDR1 LNHDA, CDR2 SQIVND (reference sequence). Trimming removed 5 bases from V and 0 bases from J; junction bases left unmatched: 9. CDR3 sequence (DNA): TGTGCCAGTAGTCCCCGCCGAGCGGGAGCCTCCTACGAGCAGTACTTC. Amino acid sequence: CASSPRRAGASYEQYF.

In its sample, this clone was seen a few times. Here the CDR3 DNA reads TGTGCCAGCAGCTCCGTTTACAGTCTTCCTAATTCACCCCTCCACTTT. Its translation is CASSSVYSLPNSPLHF. The chain combines TRBV7-2 with TRBJ1-6; D call uncertain. The CDR3 loop spans 16 amino acids. The germline V and J ends were trimmed by 4 bases and 6 bases, with 16 bases remaining between them. Looked up from germline, CDR1 is SGHTA and CDR2 is FQGNSA.

V usage is TRBV9 and J usage is TRBJ1-1; the D is unclear. The CDR3 runs to 14 residues. Between the trimmed V and J ends, which lost 1 base and 1 base, there was a span of 8 bases. CDR1 is SGDLS, CDR2 YYNGEE, per germline. The CDR3 protein is CASSVSQANTEAFF. The DNA for the CDR3 is TGTGCCAGCAGCGTAAGTCAGGCGAACACTGAAGCTTTCTTT.

The gene calls are TRBV28 and TRBJ2-3; 10 bases are shared with TRBD2. J lost 3 bases, V lost 8 bases, and 5 bases had no gene match. Germline V gene data show CDR1 as MDHEN and CDR2 as SYDVKM. CDR3 length: 14 amino acids. The CDR3, as DNA: TGTGCCAGCCTTAGCGGGGGGTTGACAGATACGCAGTATTTT. Translation: CASLSGGLTDTQYF.

V usage is TRBV11-2 and J usage is TRBJ2-5; the D is unclear. This CDR3 has 15 amino acids. The germline V and J ends were trimmed by 0 bases and 1 base, with 9 bases remaining between them. Germline-derived CDR1 and CDR2 are SGHAT and FQNNGV. The CDR3 loop is CASSLDRVTQETQYF. CDR3 coding DNA: TGTGCCAGCAGCTTAGATCGGGTCACCCAAGAGACCCAGTACTTC.

Note on this clone: The same CDR3 also results from other DNA sequences found in this sample. The chain couples TRBV13 to TRBJ1-2, with TRBD1 as a possible D gene (6 bases). Germline V gives CDR1 PRHDT, CDR2 FYEKMQ (reference sequence). The V and J ends lost 0 bases and 6 bases respectively, with 8 bases between them. The CDR3 is 13 residues long. As DNA, the CDR3 is TGTGCCAGCAGCTTAGGACAGGGAGATGGCTACACCTTC. This encodes CASSLGQGDGYTF.

The CDR3 nucleotides are TGCGCCAGCAGCCCTCAGACTAGCTCCTACGAGCAGTACTTC. Amino acids: CASSPQTSSYEQYF. The V and J genes are TRBV5-1 and TRBJ2-7; a weak D match, TRBD2 (6 bases). The V end was cut by 4 bases, the J end by 0 bases, with 11 bases between. Looked up from germline, CDR1 is SGHRS and CDR2 is YFSETQ. The CDR3 totals 14 residues. The full variable domain, rest sourced from reference TRBV5-1 and TRBJ2-7, is KAGVTQTPRYLIKTRGQQVTLSCSPISGHRSVSWYQQTPGQGLQFLFEYFSETQRNKGNFPGRFSGRQFSNSRSEMNVSTLELGDSALYLCASSPQTSSYEQYFGPGTRLTVT.

CDR3 protein: CSVAKGGLDQPQHF. The CDR3 nucleotides read TGCAGCGTTGCAAAGGGAGGGTTAGATCAGCCCCAGCATTTT. V usage is TRBV29-1 and J usage is TRBJ1-5; D remains ambiguous. The CDR3 extends over 14 amino acids. V was pared by 4 bases and J by 5 bases, with 15 bases between. Germline V gene lookup returns CDR1 SQVTM and CDR2 ANQGSEA.

Note on this clone: One end of the junction is discordant with germline, which a read error may explain. This sequence joins TRBV2 and TRBJ2-5, with TRBD2 matching over 9 bases. This CDR3 is 14 amino acids long. Looked up from germline, CDR1 is SNHLY and CDR2 is FYNNEI. Here the CDR3 DNA reads TGTGCCAGCAGACGACTAGCGGCGCAAGAGAGCCAGTACTTC. As protein: CASRRLAAQESQYF.